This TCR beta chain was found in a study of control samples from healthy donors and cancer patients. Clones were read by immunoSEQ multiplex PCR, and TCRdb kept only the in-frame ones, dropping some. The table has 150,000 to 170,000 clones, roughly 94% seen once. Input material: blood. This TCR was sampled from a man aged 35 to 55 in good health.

In nucleotides, the CDR3 is TGTGCCAGTAGAAGGACAGGTGTAAATGAGCAGTTCTTC. This sequence encodes CASRRTGVNEQFF. The chain joins TRBV19 to TRBJ2-1, with TRBD1 identical over 7 bases. The CDR3 contains 13 residues. The V gene end was trimmed by 6 bases and the J gene end by 7 bases; junction bases not matched to a gene: 6. Germline V gene lookup returns CDR1 LNHDA and CDR2 SQIVND (reference sequence).